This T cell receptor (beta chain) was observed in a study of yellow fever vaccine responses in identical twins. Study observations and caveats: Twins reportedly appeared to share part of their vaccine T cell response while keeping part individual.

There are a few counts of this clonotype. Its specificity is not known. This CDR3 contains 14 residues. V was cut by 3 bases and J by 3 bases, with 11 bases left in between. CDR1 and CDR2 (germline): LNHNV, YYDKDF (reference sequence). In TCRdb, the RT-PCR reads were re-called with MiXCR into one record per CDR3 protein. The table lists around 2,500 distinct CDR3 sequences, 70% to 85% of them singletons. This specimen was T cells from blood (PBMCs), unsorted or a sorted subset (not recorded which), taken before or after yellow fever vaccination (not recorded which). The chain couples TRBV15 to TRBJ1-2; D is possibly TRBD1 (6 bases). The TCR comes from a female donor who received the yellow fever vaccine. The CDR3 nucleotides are TGTGCCACCAGCAGCCCGGCAGGGGACTATGGCTACACCTTC. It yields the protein CATSSPAGDYGYTF. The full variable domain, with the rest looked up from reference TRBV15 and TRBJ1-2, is DAMVIQNPRYQVTQFGKPVTLSCSQTLNHNVMYWYQQKSSQAPKLLFHYYDKDFNNEADTPDNFQSRRPNTSFCFLDIRSPGLGDTAMYLCATSSPAGDYGYTFGSGTRLTVV.